This TCR beta chain came from a study of beta chain features in type 1 diabetes. Notes on the study in general: Shorter TCRB CDR3s, moderately but significantly so, marked every one of the four CD4+ subsets in Type 1 diabetes patients. Possibly, sequencing cDNA over-represented cells that had high TCR expression levels.

This clone has just a few counts. Antigen: not known. The junction had 10 bases not matched to a gene; V was cut back by 5 bases and J by 3 bases. Germline loops: CDR1 SGHTA, CDR2 FQGNSA. CDR3 length: 18 amino acids. Every isolated RNA sample was fully reverse transcribed, so sequencing captured expressed TCRB transcripts. TCRdb keeps only in-frame clones here, not all; method: immunoSEQ multiplex PCR. Of roughly 350,000 clones in the sample, 8% to 10% were seen once. This TCR derives from a man aged 25 to 40 with type 1 diabetes. The sequenced sample consisted of central memory CD4+ T cells from blood. This sequence joins TRBV7-2 and TRBJ2-3; 14 bases agree with TRBD2. The CDR3 bases are TGTGCCAGCAGCGCGCTGGGACTAGCGGGAGTGGGAACAGATACGCAGTATTTT. Translating it yields CASSALGLAGVGTDTQYF.